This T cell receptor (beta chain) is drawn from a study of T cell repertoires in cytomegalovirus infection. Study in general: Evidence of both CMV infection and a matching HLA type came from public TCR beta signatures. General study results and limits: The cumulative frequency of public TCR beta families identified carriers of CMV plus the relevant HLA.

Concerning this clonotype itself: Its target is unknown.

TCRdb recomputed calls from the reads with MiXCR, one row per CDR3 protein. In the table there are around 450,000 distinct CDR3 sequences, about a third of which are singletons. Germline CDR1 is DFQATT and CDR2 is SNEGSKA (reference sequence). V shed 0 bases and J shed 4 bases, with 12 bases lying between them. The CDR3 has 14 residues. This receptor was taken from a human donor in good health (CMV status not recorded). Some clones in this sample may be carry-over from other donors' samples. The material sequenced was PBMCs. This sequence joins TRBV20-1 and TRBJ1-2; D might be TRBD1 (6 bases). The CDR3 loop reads CSARELGGGYGYTF. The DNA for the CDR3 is TGCAGTGCTAGAGAGTTAGGGGGAGGCTATGGCTACACCTTC.